The clone carrying this T cell receptor beta chain was recorded a few times. The source of the sample is a study of blood T cells in healthy people across ages. Germline loops: CDR1 MNHEY, CDR2 SMNVEV (reference sequence). V shed 2 bases, J shed 2 bases, and the junction held 6 bases outside the gene matches. This CDR3 spans 16 amino acids. A second PCR, run for about 6 to 12 cycles, used a sample-barcoded 5' primer plus a J-beta primer mix. Each CDR3 protein is one row after TCRdb ran MiXCR on the 5' RACE reads. The table shows about 1.5 million distinct CDR3 sequences, with about 40% occurring only once.

The sample comprised blood. The genes are TRBV27 and TRBJ1-2, with TRBD1 matching over 9 bases. The TCR sequence derives from a woman under 30 in good health. In DNA form, the CDR3 reads TGTGCCAGCAGTTTAGGTGGACAGGGGTGGAACTATGGCTACACCTTC. Amino acid sequence: CASSLGGQGWNYGYTF.